This T cell receptor beta chain was recorded in a study of cytomegalovirus exposure and HLA in healthy donors. Turning to this clone: Antigen unknown.

Study-level findings and limits: A later analysis revealed that TCR association rates differed between HLA loci, peaking at DRB1 and bottoming out at HLA-C. It is likely that the observed cluster of highly shared sequence variants was a sequencing artifact.

Germline-derived CDR1 and CDR2 are SEHNR and FQNEAQ (reference sequence). The junction had 16 bases not matched to a gene; V was cut back by 1 base and J by 4 bases. This CDR3 contains 19 residues. The PCR employed 60 Vbeta primers together with 13 Jbeta primers. The method was immunoSEQ multiplex PCR; TCRdb's version includes in-frame clones alone and lacks a portion of them. The data contain around 100,000 clones, 65% to 85% of them singletons. The chain combines TRBV7-9 with TRBJ1-2, with TRBD1 matching 9 bases. Sequenced: PBMCs. This clonotype was obtained from a man aged 50 to 60 in good health and CMV-seronegative. The CDR3 DNA sequence: TGTGCCAGCAGCTTAGACGCTAGGAACGCGGGACAGGGAGGCTATGGCTACACCTTC. Translating gives CASSLDARNAGQGGYGYTF.